Presented here are 7 T cell receptor beta chains from one specimen sequenced in a study of OX40 agonist ivuxolimab in advanced cancers. Preparation of the library involved the immunoSEQ multiplex PCR assay. The source is immuneACCESS, and TCRdb retained only in-frame sequences with V and J called. Part of the clones is not carried over; for the studies checked, unresolved V genes explain less than half of this, and the remainder is unexplained. Present in this sample are around 74,000 clones, 85% to 95% of which were seen just once. The biggest ten clones account for 8% to 13% of the sample. Source: CD4+ or CD8+ T cells sorted from blood, taken in a trial of the OX40 agonist ivuxolimab. Receptor source: an adult with an advanced solid tumor such as melanoma, head and neck, liver or kidney cancer.

This sequence joins TRBV27 and TRBJ1-6, with TRBD1 as a possible D gene (6 bases). The V end lost 4 bases, the J end lost 7 bases, and 20 bases lay between the germline ends. This CDR3 has 17 residues. The germline V gene has CDR1 MNHEY and CDR2 SMNVEV (reference sequence). The chain's CDR3 is CASSSLPRGTWNSPLHF. CDR3 nucleotides: TGTGCCAGCAGTTCTCTTCCCAGGGGCACTTGGAATTCACCCCTCCACTTT.

The chain couples TRBV2 to TRBJ2-1; D is unclear. CDR3 length: 11 residues. CDR1 is SNHLY and CDR2 is FYNNEI in the germline V gene. Trimming took off 4 bases at V and 9 bases at J, with 7 bases between the two ends. CDR3 DNA sequence: TGTGCCAGCAGTGTCCGGCGTGAGCAGTTCTTC. Protein product: CASSVRREQFF.

This clone was detected only once. V gene TRBV7-8 combines with J gene TRBJ2-7, with 8 bases aligning to TRBD2. CDR1 is SGHVS, CDR2 FQNEAQ, per germline. V shed 2 bases and J 4 bases; nucleotides not matched to a gene: 4. The CDR3 has 14 residues. In DNA form, the CDR3 reads TGTGCCAGCAGCTTAAATCGGGGGGGGTACGAGCAGTACTTC. This sequence encodes CASSLNRGGYEQYF.

V gene TRBV18 combines with J gene TRBJ1-5; D remains unclear. The CDR3 runs to 18 residues. With 4 bases removed from V and 3 bases from J, the gap between germline ends came to 22 bases. In germline, CDR1 is KGHSH, CDR2 LQKENI. In DNA, the CDR3 is TGTGCCAGCTCACATGAGGCCATTTTCCAACTTAACAATCAGCCCCAGCATTTT. This gives the protein CASSHEAIFQLNNQPQHF.

The chain links TRBV30 to TRBJ1-2; unclear D gene. Germline CDR1 reads GTSNPN; CDR2 reads SVGIG (reference sequence). This CDR3 has 13 residues. The CDR3 nucleotides are TGTGCTTTCCCAGTGCCCATGCCTCTTGGCTACACCTTC. It is translated as CAFPVPMPLGYTF.

V and J are TRBV5-3 and TRBJ1-3; possibly TRBD1 for D (5 bases). TRBV5-3 is filed as an ORF, its function uncertain. V lost 0 bases, J lost 2 bases, and 18 bases lay in between. There are 18 residues in the CDR3. CDR3 region: CARSLGPKPGPAGNTIYF. CDR3 DNA sequence: TGTGCCAGAAGCTTGGGGCCCAAACCAGGGCCTGCTGGAAACACCATATATTTT.

V is TRBV4-1 and J is TRBJ2-1; TRBD2 agrees at 12 bases. J gave up 7 bases and V 1 base, and 8 bases lay outside the gene matches. Germline CDR1 MGHRA, CDR2 YSYEKL. This CDR3 comprises 17 residues. CDR3 DNA: TGCGCCAGCAGCCAAGCCGTACTAGCGGGGGGAAGGAATGAGCAGTTCTTC. This translates into CASSQAVLAGGRNEQFF.